These 23 T cell receptor beta chains were sequenced from one sample in a study of cytomegalovirus exposure and HLA in healthy donors. A multiplex PCR was run with 60 Vbeta primers and 13 Jbeta primers. Sequenced by immunoSEQ multiplex PCR; TCRdb stores in-frame clones only, minus some. The table lists tens of thousands of clones, 80% of them singletons. The sample consisted of PBMCs. These receptors were collected from a woman between 45 and 65 years old in good health and CMV-seropositive.

This clone appeared once. The chain couples TRBV7-3 to TRBJ1-2; 7 bases fit TRBD1. Germline assignment: CDR1 SGHTA and CDR2 FQGTGA. The CDR3 contains 12 residues. V was clipped by 8 bases and J by 1 base; unmatched bases: 1. CDR3 region: CASYRGNYGYTF. CDR3 DNA sequence: TGTGCCAGCTACAGGGGTAACTATGGCTACACCTTC.

The CDR3 loop is CASRAGTGGNQPQHF. The CDR3 nucleotides are TGTGCCAGCAGAGCCGGGACAGGGGGCAATCAGCCCCAGCATTTT. The chain joins TRBV2 to TRBJ1-5; 10 nucleotides match TRBD1. Losses at the gene ends were 6 bases for V and 2 bases for J; bases not matched to a gene: 4. Germline-derived CDR1 and CDR2 are SNHLY and FYNNEI. This CDR3 contains 15 residues.

This sequence joins TRBV5-1 and TRBJ1-2; possibly TRBD1 for D (5 bases). With 1 base removed from V and 6 bases from J, the gap between germline ends came to 13 bases. This CDR3 has 14 residues. Per germline, CDR1 SGHRS and CDR2 YFSETQ. CDR3 sequence: CASSLLDMGHGYTF. The CDR3, as DNA: TGCGCCAGCAGCTTGTTGGACATGGGGCATGGCTACACCTTC.

V is TRBV6-6 and J is TRBJ1-1; 11 bases line up with TRBD1. Per germline, CDR1 MNHNY and CDR2 SVGAGI (reference sequence). The CDR3 spans 16 residues. Germline trimming cut 5 bases from V and 6 bases from J; bases unmatched to any gene: 11. This chain's CDR3 is CASSPRTGGDGSEAFF. CDR3 nucleotide sequence: TGTGCCAGCAGTCCTCGGACAGGGGGCGACGGGTCTGAAGCTTTCTTT.

The chain uses TRBV11-3 and TRBJ2-3; tentative D call: TRBD1 (6 bases). Germline CDR1 is SGHNT and CDR2 is YENEEA. The V gene lost 5 bases and the J gene lost 2 bases, with 14 bases spanning the gap. The CDR3 is made up of 15 amino acids. CDR3 in DNA: TGTGCCAGCAGCCCGGGCCAGGGGACCACAGATACGCAGTATTTT. Translation gives CASSPGQGTTDTQYF.

This chain uses TRBV6-6 with TRBJ1-1; a possible D gene is TRBD1 (5 bases). The germline gives CDR1 MNHNY, CDR2 SVGAGI (reference sequence). The length of the CDR3 is 15 residues. With 7 bases removed from V and 3 bases from J, the gap between germline ends came to 18 bases. The CDR3 region is CASIKGSGGHTEAFF. CDR3 DNA sequence: TGTGCCAGCATCAAGGGGTCGGGGGGTCACACTGAAGCTTTCTTT.

The chain uses TRBV2 and TRBJ2-2; 8 nucleotides agree with TRBD2. The CDR3 contains 13 residues. Germline V gene data show CDR1 as SNHLY and CDR2 as FYNNEI. V trimming: 6 bases; J trimming: 7 bases; junction bases outside the gene matches: 4. The DNA for the CDR3 is TGTGCCAGCAGCTATACTAGCGGCGGGGAGCTGTTTTTT. Its translation is CASSYTSGGELFF. Full variable domain (outside the CDR3, taken from reference TRBV2 and TRBJ2-2): EPEVTQTPSHQVTQMGQEVILRCVPISNHLYFYWYRQILGQKVEFLVSFYNNEISEKSEIFDDQFSVERPDGSNFTLKIRSTKLEDSAMYFCASSYTSGGELFFGEGSRLTVL.

This clone was seen more than once but under ten times. The CDR3 reads CASSRSGVLNEKLFF. Here the CDR3 DNA reads TGTGCCAGCAGTCGCTCCGGAGTCCTGAATGAAAAACTGTTTTTT. The rearrangement links TRBV6-5 to TRBJ1-4; D is ambiguous. CDR3 length equals 15 residues. The V end lost 5 bases, the J end lost 5 bases, and 15 bases lay between the germline ends. The germline V gene has CDR1 MNHEY and CDR2 SVGAGI.

The rearrangement links TRBV18 to TRBJ2-1; perhaps TRBD2 as D (5 bases). The CDR3 has 13 residues. The germline V gene encodes CDR1 KGHSH and CDR2 LQKENI. Trimming cost V 4 bases and J 7 bases, with 11 bases left between them. CDR3 sequence: CASSRYRGNEQFF. The CDR3 DNA follows: TGTGCCAGCTCACGGTATCGAGGGAATGAGCAGTTCTTC.

Note on this clone: The junction does not match germline at one end; this may be a read error. The chain has TRBV2 and TRBJ1-1; D call uncertain. CDR3 length: 14 amino acids. Germline CDR1 reads SNHLY; CDR2 reads FYNNEI. The CDR3 nucleotides are TGTGCCAGCAGGGAAGCTGGGAGCGCCACTGAAGCTTTCTTT. Its protein product is CASREAGSATEAFF.

V gene TRBV6-4 combines with J gene TRBJ2-3; no clear D gene. This CDR3 comprises 15 residues. V shed 0 bases and J shed 3 bases, with 10 bases lying between them. CDR1 is MRHNA, CDR2 SNTAGT, per germline. The CDR3 here is CASSDSSGVTDTQYF. For the CDR3, the DNA is TGTGCCAGCAGTGACTCATCCGGAGTTACAGATACGCAGTATTTT.

This clone was recorded only once. V and J are TRBV7-3 and TRBJ2-1, with D uncertain. CDR1 and CDR2 from the germline V gene are SGHTA and FQGTGA. The CDR3 has 13 amino acids. Trimming shortened V by 5 bases and J by 5 bases, and 10 bases separated the two germline ends. The CDR3: CASSRQTHNEQFF. The CDR3 nucleotides are TGTGCCAGCAGCCGCCAGACACACAATGAGCAGTTCTTC.

The chain uses TRBV5-4 and TRBJ1-5, with TRBD1 matching 8 bases. Germline assignment: CDR1 SGHNT and CDR2 YYREEE (reference sequence). Germline trimming cut 4 bases from V and 0 bases from J; bases unmatched to any gene: 12. The CDR3 is 18 residues long. The CDR3 here is CASSANYRGDYSNQPQHF. CDR3 DNA sequence: TGTGCCAGCAGCGCAAATTACAGGGGGGACTATAGCAATCAGCCCCAGCATTTT.

The V gene is TRBV4-3, the J gene TRBJ1-1, with D possibly matching TRBD1 (6 bases). This CDR3 region has 13 residues. Looked up from germline, CDR1 is LGHNA and CDR2 is YSLEER. The V end lost 0 bases, the J end lost 7 bases, and 9 bases lay between the germline ends. This chain's CDR3 is CASSQDRGHEAFF. CDR3 in DNA: TGCGCCAGCAGCCAAGACAGGGGCCATGAAGCTTTCTTT.

V gene TRBV14 combines with J gene TRBJ1-1; 9 positions agree with TRBD1. The CDR3 runs to 15 residues. V trimming: 4 bases; J trimming: 5 bases; junction bases outside the gene matches: 8. Germline CDR1 and CDR2: SGHDN and FVKESK. The CDR3 nucleotides are TGTGCCAGCAGCCCGGTGGGACAGGGAAATACTGAAGCTTTCTTT. Its protein is CASSPVGQGNTEAFF.

The rearrangement links TRBV19 to TRBJ1-2, with TRBD1 as a possible D gene (5 bases). Trimming took off 3 bases at V and 4 bases at J, with 15 bases between the two ends. The CDR3 consists of 15 residues. Germline assignment: CDR1 LNHDA and CDR2 SQIVND (reference sequence). As DNA, the CDR3 is TGTGCCAGTAGTATGTTTGGACAAACGGCCTATGGCTACACCTTC. Its translation is CASSMFGQTAYGYTF. The full variable domain, with the rest looked up from reference TRBV19 and TRBJ1-2, is DGGITQSPKYLFRKEGQNVTLSCEQNLNHDAMYWYRQDPGQGLRLIYYSQIVNDFQKGDIAEGYSVSREKKESFPLTVTSAQKNPTAFYLCASSMFGQTAYGYTFGSGTRLTVV.

This chain connects TRBV19 to TRBJ1-2; D possibly corresponds to TRBD1 (6 bases). Germline CDR1 is LNHDA and CDR2 is SQIVND (reference sequence). CDR3 length equals 16 residues. The ends were cut back, 7 bases at V and 7 bases at J, with 25 bases in the middle. The CDR3 DNA follows: TGTGCCAGTAACCCAATTGGGGGGGGCAGGGCAGGTGGCTACACCTTC. This translates into CASNPIGGGRAGGYTF.

V usage is TRBV30 and J usage is TRBJ1-1; D unresolved. Between the trimmed V and J ends, which lost 1 base and 4 bases, there was a span of 10 bases. Per the germline V gene, CDR1 is GTSNPN and CDR2 is SVGIG (reference sequence). The CDR3 consists of 13 residues. The CDR3 DNA is TGTGCCTGGAGTGACGGGAGTCCCACTGAAGCTTTCTTT. It specifies CAWSDGSPTEAFF.

This clone was recorded a few times. The rearrangement joins TRBV5-1 to TRBJ1-3, with D possibly being TRBD1 (6 bases). Trimming shortened V by 3 bases and J by 4 bases, and 11 bases separated the two germline ends. This CDR3 has 14 amino acids. The V gene's germline CDR1 is SGHRS and CDR2 YFSETQ. The CDR3, as DNA: TGCGCCAGCAGCTGGGGGACATTCGGAAACACCATATATTTT. Translated: CASSWGTFGNTIYF.

The V call is TRBV5-4, the J call TRBJ2-3, with 7 bases aligning to TRBD1. The germline V gene has CDR1 SGHNT and CDR2 YYREEE (reference sequence). This CDR3 spans 14 amino acids. V lost 4 bases, J lost 2 bases, and 4 bases stayed unmatched. The CDR3 DNA is TGTGCCAGCAGCACGGACAGGAACACAGATACGCAGTATTTT. Translating gives CASSTDRNTDTQYF.

This chain connects TRBV21-1 to TRBJ2-5; the table assigns TRBD2, which was not confirmed against the DNA. TRBV21-1 is a recognized pseudogene. This CDR3 contains 15 residues. The CDR3 nucleotides read TGTGCCAGCAGCATTGGACTAGCGGGAAATGAGACCCAGTACTTC. It yields the protein CASSIGLAGNETQYF.

The gene calls are TRBV5-6 and TRBJ2-3; D gene unclear. Trimming removed 0 bases at V and 2 bases at J, with 10 bases between. CDR1 is SGHDT, CDR2 YYEEEE, per germline. The CDR3 has 15 amino acids. This CDR3 reads CASSLARLYTDTQYF. CDR3 sequence (DNA): TGTGCCAGCAGCTTGGCTCGTCTATACACAGATACGCAGTATTTT.

V gene TRBV18 combines with J gene TRBJ1-2; TRBD1 aligns across 9 bases. CDR1 is KGHSH and CDR2 is LQKENI in the germline V gene. The CDR3 spans 15 residues. J gave up 4 bases and V 5 bases, and 8 bases lay outside the gene matches. This chain's CDR3 is CASSSQGAYTYGYTF. In nucleotides, the CDR3 is TGTGCCAGCTCATCACAGGGGGCGTACACCTATGGCTACACCTTC.